This record looks at one TCR beta chain sequence and its context. As processed by the authors: Cell counts per sample came from amplifying reference gene primers. Data came from immunoSEQ multiplex PCR; TCRdb stores just in-frame clones and leaves some out. V, J and clone size were drawn from that table, and D and trimming were deduced from the DNA. Among over 100,000 clones, about 87% were seen once, and the ten largest hold 15%. This sample was included in a study of blood T cell repertoires in COVID-19. Study as a whole: Collection of acute and convalescent COVID-19 samples took place in the United States, Italy and Spain.

With 0 bases removed from V and 7 bases from J, the gap between germline ends came to 15 bases. This CDR3 contains 14 residues. Germline V gene lookup returns CDR1 GTSNPN and CDR2 SVGIG (reference sequence). The chain is built from TRBV30 and TRBJ2-5, with a possible D match to TRBD1 (6 bases). What was sequenced was peripheral blood. The TCR comes from a man aged 45 to 65 with acute or convalescent COVID-19. CDR3 residues: CAWSVLQGRGTQYF. The CDR3 bases are TGTGCCTGGAGTGTCTTACAGGGAAGGGGGACCCAGTACTTC.